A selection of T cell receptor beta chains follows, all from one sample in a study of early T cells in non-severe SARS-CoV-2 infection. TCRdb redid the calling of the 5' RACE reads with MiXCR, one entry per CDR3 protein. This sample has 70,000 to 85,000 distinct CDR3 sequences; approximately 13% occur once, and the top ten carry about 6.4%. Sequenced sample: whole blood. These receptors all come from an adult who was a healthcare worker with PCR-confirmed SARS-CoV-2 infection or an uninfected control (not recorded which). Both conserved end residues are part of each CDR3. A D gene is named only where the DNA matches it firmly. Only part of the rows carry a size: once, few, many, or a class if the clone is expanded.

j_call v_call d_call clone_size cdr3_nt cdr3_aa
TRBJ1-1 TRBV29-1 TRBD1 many TGCAGCGTCCACCGACAGGGTTCCCCCGCTTTCTTT CSVHRQGSPAFF
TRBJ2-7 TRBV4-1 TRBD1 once TGCGCCAGCAGCCAAGTCTTTGTTATGGGGCAGGGGGACCGGCAGTACTTC CASSQVFVMGQGDRQYF
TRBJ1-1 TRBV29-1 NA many TGCAGCGTTTCATTAAGCCTCGCCGTGAACACTGAAGCTTTCTTT CSVSLSLAVNTEAFF
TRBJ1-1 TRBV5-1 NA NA TGCGCCAGCAGGGACGGGCAACCTGAAGCTTTCTTT CASRDGQPEAFF
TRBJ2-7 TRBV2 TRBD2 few TGTGCCATCACCGGGACTAGCTCCTACGAGCAGTACTTC CAITGTSSYEQYF
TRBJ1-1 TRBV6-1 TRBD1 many TGTGCCAGCAGTGAAGGGACAGGGGGGACTGAAGCTTTCTTT CASSEGTGGTEAFF
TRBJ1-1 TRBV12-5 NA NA TGTGCTAGTGGTTTTTGGGGGGACGGCACTGAAGCTTTCTTT CASGFWGDGTEAFF
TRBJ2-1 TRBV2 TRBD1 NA TGTGCCAGCAGTGAAGCGGGCTGGGACAGGGGAAATGAGCAGTTCTTC CASSEAGWDRGNEQFF
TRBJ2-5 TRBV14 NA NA TGTGCCAGCAGCCAAGGGCGGGTCGTAGAGACCCAGTACTTC CASSQGRVVETQYF
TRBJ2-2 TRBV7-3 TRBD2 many TGTGCCAGCAGCCGTCTAGCGGGGCGGGTTACCGGGGAGCTGTTTTTT CASSRLAGRVTGELFF
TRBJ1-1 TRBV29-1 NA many TGCAGCGTTATCCGGGACCTGAACACTGAAGCTTTCTTT CSVIRDLNTEAFF